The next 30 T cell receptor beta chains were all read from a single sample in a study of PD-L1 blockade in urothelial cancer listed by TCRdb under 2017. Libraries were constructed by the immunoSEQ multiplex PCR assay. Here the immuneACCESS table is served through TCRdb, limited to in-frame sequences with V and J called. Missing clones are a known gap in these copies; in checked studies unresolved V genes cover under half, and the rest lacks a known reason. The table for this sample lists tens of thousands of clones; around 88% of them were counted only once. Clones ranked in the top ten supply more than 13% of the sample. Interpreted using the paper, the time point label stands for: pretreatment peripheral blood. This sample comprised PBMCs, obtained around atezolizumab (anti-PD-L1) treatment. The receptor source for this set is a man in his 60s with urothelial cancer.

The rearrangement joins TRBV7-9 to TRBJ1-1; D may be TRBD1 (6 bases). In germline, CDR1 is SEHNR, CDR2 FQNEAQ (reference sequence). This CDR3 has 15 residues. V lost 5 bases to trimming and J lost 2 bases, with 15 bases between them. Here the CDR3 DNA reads TGTGCCAGCAGCCAGGGGACATTTGTTAACACTGAAGCTTTCTTT. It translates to CASSQGTFVNTEAFF.

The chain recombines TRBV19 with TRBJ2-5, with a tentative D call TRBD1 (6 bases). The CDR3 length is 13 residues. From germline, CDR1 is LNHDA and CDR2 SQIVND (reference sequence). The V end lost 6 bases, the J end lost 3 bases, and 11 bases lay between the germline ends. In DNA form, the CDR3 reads TGTGCCAGTAGGGGGGCAGCCAAAGAGACCCAGTACTTC. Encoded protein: CASRGAAKETQYF.

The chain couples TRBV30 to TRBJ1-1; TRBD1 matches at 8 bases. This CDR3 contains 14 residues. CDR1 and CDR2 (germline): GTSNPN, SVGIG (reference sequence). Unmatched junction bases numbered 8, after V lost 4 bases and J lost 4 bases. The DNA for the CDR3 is TGTGCCTGGACTCGAGGACAGGGCCGCACTGAAGCTTTCTTT. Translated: CAWTRGQGRTEAFF.

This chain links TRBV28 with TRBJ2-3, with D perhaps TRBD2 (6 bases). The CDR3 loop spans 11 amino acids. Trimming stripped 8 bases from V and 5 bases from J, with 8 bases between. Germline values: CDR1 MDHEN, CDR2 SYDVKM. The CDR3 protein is CASRGIDTQYF. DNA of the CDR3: TGTGCCAGCCGGGGGATAGATACGCAGTATTTT. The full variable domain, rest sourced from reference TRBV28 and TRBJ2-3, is DVKVTQSSRYLVKRTGEKVFLECVQDMDHENMFWYRQDPGLGLRLIYFSYDVKMKEKGDIPEGYSVSREKKERFSLILESASTNQTSMYLCASRGIDTQYFGPGTRLTVL.

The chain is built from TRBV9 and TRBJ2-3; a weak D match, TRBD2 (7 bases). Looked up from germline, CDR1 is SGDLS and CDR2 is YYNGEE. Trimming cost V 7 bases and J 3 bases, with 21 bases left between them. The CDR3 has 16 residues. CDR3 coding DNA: TGTGCCAGCTCCCGGGTAGGGGGGGCCAATACAGATACGCAGTATTTT. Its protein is CASSRVGGANTDTQYF.

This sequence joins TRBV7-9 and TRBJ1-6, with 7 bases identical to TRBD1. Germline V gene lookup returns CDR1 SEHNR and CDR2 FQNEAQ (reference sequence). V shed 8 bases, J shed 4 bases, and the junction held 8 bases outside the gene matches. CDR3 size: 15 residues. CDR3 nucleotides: TGTGCCAGCCGCTCGTCGGACAGGTATAATTCACCCCTCCACTTT. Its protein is CASRSSDRYNSPLHF. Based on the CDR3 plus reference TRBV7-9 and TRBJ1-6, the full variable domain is DTGVSQNPRHKITKRGQNVTFRCDPISEHNRLYWYRQTLGQGPEFLTYFQNEAQLEKSRLLSDRFSAERPKGSFSTLEIQRTEQGDSAMYLCASRSSDRYNSPLHFGNGTRLTVT.

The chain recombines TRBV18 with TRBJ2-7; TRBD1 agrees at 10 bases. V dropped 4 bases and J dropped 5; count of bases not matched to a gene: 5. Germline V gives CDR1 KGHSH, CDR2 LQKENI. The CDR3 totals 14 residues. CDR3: CASSLGDRGNEQYF. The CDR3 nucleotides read TGTGCCAGCTCACTAGGGGACAGGGGTAACGAGCAGTACTTC.

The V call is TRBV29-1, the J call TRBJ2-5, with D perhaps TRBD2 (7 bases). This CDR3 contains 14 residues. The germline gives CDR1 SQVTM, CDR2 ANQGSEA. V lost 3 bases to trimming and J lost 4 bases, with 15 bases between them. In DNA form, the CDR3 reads TGCAGCGTTGAGAAGGGGGGGGGCCGAGAGACCCAGTACTTC. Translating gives CSVEKGGGRETQYF.

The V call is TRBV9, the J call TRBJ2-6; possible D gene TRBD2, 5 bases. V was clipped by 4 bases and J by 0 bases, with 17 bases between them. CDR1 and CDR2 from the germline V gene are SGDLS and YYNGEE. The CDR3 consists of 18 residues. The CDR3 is CASSRRGIISSGANVLTF. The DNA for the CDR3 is TGTGCCAGCAGCAGACGAGGGATTATAAGCTCTGGGGCCAACGTCCTGACTTTC. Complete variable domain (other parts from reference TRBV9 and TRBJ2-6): DSGVTQTPKHLITATGQRVTLRCSPRSGDLSVYWYQQSLDQGLQFLIQYYNGEERAKGNILERFSAQQFPDLHSELNLSSLELGDSALYFCASSRRGIISSGANVLTFGAGSRLTVL.

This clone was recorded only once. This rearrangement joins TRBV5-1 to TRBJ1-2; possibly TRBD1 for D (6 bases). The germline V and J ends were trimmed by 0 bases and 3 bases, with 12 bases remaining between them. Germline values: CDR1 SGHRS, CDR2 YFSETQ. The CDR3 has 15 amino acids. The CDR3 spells CASSLGTEEYYGYTF. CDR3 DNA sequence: TGCGCCAGCAGCTTGGGGACAGAGGAGTACTATGGCTACACCTTC.

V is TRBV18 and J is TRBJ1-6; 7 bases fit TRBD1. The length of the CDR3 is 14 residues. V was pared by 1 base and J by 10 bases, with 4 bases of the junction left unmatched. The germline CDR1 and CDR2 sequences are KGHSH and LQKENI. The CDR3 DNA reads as TGTGCCAGCTCACCACAGGGGGCTGAATCACCCCTCCACTTT. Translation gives CASSPQGAESPLHF.

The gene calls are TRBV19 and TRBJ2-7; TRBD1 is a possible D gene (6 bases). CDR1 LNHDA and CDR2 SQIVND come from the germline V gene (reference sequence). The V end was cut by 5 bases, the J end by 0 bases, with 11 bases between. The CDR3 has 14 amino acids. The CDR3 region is CASSFDRTSYEQYF. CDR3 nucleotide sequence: TGTGCCAGTAGTTTTGACAGGACCTCCTACGAGCAGTACTTC.

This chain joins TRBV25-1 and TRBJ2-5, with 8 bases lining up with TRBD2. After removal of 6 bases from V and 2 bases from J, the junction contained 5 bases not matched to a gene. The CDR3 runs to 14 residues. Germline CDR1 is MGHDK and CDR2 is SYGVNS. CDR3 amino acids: CASRSRGGQETQYF. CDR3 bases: TGTGCCAGCAGATCCCGGGGGGGTCAAGAGACCCAGTACTTC.

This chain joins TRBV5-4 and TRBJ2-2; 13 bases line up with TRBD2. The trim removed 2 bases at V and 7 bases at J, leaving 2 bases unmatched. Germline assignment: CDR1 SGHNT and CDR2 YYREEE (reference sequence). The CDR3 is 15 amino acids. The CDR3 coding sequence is TGTGCCAGCAGCTTAGGGACTAGCGGGGTCGGGGAGCTGTTTTTT. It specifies CASSLGTSGVGELFF.

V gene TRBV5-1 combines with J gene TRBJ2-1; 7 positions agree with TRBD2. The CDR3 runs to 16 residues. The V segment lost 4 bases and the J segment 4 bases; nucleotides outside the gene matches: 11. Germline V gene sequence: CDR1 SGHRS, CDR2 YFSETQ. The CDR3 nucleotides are TGCGCCAGCAGCGATACTAGGACGGGAGGATACAATGAGCAGTTCTTC. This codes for CASSDTRTGGYNEQFF.

This CDR3 is CASSPTGGTDTQYF. For the CDR3, the DNA is TGCGCCAGCAGTCCCACGGGGGGCACAGATACGCAGTATTTT. This sequence joins TRBV10-2 and TRBJ2-3, with D possibly TRBD2 on 6 matching bases. Trimming stripped 5 bases from V and 1 base from J, with 10 bases between. The CDR3 extends over 14 amino acids. The V gene's germline CDR1 is WSHSY and CDR2 SAAADI.

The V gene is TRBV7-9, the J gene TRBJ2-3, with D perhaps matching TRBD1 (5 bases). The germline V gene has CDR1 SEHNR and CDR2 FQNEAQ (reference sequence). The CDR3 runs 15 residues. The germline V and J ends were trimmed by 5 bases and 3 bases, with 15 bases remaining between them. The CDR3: CASSPRRGETDTQYF. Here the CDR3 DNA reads TGTGCCAGCAGCCCCCGTAGGGGTGAGACAGATACGCAGTATTTT.

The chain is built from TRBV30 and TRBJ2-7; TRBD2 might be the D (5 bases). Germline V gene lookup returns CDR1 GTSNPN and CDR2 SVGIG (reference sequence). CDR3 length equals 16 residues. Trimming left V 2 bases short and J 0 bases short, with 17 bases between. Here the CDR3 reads CAWSSQTMGSSYEQYF. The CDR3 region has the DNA TGTGCCTGGAGTTCCCAGACTATGGGAAGCTCCTACGAGCAGTACTTC.

CDR3 in DNA: TGTGCCAGCAGTTACTCGTTCCAGGGAGGAGAAAAACTGTTTTTT. Its protein product is CASSYSFQGGEKLFF. This chain joins TRBV6-5 and TRBJ1-4; tentatively, D is TRBD1 (5 bases). This CDR3 has 15 residues. Germline V gene sequence: CDR1 MNHEY, CDR2 SVGAGI. Trimming removed 0 bases from V and 8 bases from J, with 13 bases in between.

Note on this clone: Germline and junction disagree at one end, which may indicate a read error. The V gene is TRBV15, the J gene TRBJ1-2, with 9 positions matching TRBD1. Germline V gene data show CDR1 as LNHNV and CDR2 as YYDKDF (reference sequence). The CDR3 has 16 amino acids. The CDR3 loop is CATSRPRDRANYGYTF. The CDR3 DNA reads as TGTGCCACCAGCAGACCACGGGACAGGGCTAATTATGGCTACACCTTC.

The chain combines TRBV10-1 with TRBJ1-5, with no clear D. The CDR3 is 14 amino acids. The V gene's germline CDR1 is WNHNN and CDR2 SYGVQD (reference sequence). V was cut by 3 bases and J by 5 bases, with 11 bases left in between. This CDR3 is CASSESGSDQPQHF. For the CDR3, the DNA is TGCGCCAGCAGTGAAAGCGGGAGCGATCAGCCCCAGCATTTT.

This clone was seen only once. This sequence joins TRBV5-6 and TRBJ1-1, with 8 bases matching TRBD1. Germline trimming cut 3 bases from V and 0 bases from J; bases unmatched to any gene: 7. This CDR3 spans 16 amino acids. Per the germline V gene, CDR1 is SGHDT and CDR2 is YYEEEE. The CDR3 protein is CASSSVGQELNTEAFF. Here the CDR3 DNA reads TGTGCCAGCAGCTCGGTGGGACAGGAACTGAACACTGAAGCTTTCTTT.

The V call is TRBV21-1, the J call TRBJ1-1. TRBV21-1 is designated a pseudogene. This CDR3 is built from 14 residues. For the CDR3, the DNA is TGTGCCAGCAGCCCTAGGACTGAGAACACTGAAGCTTTCTTT. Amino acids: CASSPRTENTEAFF.

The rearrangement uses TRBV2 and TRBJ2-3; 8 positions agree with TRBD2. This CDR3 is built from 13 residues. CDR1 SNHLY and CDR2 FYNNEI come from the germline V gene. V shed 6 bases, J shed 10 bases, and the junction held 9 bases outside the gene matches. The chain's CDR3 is CASRAGAPRPQYF. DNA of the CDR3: TGTGCCAGCAGAGCGGGGGCCCCGAGGCCGCAGTATTTT.

CDR3 nucleotide sequence: TGTGCCAGCAGCTTAGGGTCTAGCGGGGGCCAAGGTACGCAGTATTTT. Residues: CASSLGSSGGQGTQYF. The V and J genes are TRBV11-3 and TRBJ2-3, with 10 nucleotides matching TRBD2. Germline values: CDR1 SGHNT, CDR2 YENEEA. The J segment lost 8 bases and the V segment lost 1 base, leaving 9 bases of the junction unmatched. This CDR3 comprises 16 residues.

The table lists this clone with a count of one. This CDR3 reads CSVGKGKETQYF. The CDR3 nucleotides are TGCAGCGTTGGAAAGGGGAAAGAGACCCAGTACTTC. J is TRBJ2-5 and V is TRBV29-1; possible D gene TRBD1, 5 bases. The V and J ends lost 4 bases and 3 bases respectively, with 9 bases between them. CDR1 and CDR2 (germline): SQVTM, ANQGSEA. The CDR3 runs to 12 residues.

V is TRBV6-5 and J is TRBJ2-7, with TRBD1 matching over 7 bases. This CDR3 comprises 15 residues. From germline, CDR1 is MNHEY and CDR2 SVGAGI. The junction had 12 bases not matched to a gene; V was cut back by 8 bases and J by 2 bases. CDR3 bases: TGTGCCAGCGCCCGAGGGACAGTCCGACCCTACGAGCAGTACTTC. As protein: CASARGTVRPYEQYF.

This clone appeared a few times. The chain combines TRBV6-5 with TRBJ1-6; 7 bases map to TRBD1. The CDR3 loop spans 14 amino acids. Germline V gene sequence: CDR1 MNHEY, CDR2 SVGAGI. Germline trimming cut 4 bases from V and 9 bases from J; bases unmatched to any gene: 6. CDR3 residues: CASSLGQRPSPLHF. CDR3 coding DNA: TGTGCCAGCAGTTTGGGACAGAGACCTTCACCCCTCCACTTT.

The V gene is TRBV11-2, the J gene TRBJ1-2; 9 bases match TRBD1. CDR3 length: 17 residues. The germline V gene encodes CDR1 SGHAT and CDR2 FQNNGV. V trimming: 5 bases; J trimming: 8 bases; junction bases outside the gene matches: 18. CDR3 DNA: TGTGCCAGCAGCCCGTTAACAAACAGGGGGCGTAGATGGGGCTACACCTTC. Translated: CASSPLTNRGRRWGYTF.

The CDR3, as DNA: TGCAGCGTTGACATGGGGGCTGGCTATGGCTACACCTTC. Protein product: CSVDMGAGYGYTF. The chain has TRBV29-1 and TRBJ1-2; D is possibly TRBD1 (6 bases). V dropped 3 bases and J dropped 4 bases, with 12 bases sitting between them. CDR1 and CDR2 from the germline V gene are SQVTM and ANQGSEA. This CDR3 comprises 13 residues. The whole variable domain, remainder taken from reference TRBV29-1 and TRBJ1-2, is SAVISQKPSRDICQRGTSLTIQCQVDSQVTMMFWYRQQPGQSLTLIATANQGSEATYESGFVIDKFPISRPNLTFSTLTVSNMSPEDSSIYLCSVDMGAGYGYTFGSGTRLTVV.